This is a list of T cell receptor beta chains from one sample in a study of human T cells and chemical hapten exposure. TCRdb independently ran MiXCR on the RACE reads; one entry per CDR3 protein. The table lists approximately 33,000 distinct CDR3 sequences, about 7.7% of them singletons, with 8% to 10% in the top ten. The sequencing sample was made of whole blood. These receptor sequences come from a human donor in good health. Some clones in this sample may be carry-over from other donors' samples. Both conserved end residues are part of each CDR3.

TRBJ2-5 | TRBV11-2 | CASSQTGSETQYF
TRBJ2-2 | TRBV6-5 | CASSYGLLQSGGHTGELFF
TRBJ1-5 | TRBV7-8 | CASSLANNQPQHF
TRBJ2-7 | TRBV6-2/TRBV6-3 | CASSRGRDFWEQYF
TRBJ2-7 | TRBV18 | CASSPGTGAYEQYF
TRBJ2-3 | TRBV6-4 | CASSDSASGGAEPQYF
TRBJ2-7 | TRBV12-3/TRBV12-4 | CASSSGQGAYEQYF
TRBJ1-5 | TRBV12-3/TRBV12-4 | CASSTGTANQPQHF
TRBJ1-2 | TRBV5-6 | CASSSRTGSLNYGYTF
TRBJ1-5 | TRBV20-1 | CSAKRGGNQPQHF
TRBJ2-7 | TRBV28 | CASRSRWYEQYF
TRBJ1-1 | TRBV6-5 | CASSSGQGRIEAFF
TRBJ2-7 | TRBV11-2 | CASSLGEAGPTRLQYF
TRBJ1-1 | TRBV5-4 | CASSADDREAFF
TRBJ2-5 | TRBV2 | CASATSGSQETQYF
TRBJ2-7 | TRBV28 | CASARTGTSGRAIEQYF